What follows is one TCR beta chain and its context. This clone has only a few counts. The antigen it recognizes is unknown. No base-level quality is on record; no much larger clone is a single base apart. From a lookup of the germline V gene (reference sequence), CDR1 and CDR2 are MNHEY and SMNVEV. Including cysteine and phenylalanine, the CDR3 has 14 amino acids. The DNA shown is the 42-base CDR3, in frame from base 1. Ends trimmed: V by 3 bases, J by 5 bases; bases unmatched to a gene: 3. Libraries were constructed by the immunoSEQ multiplex PCR assay. A mixture of 60 forward primers for TCR Vbeta segments and 13 reverse primers for TCR Jbeta segments was used in the multiplex PCR. The CDR3 region of rearranged TCR beta genes was amplified from genomic DNA by a multiplex PCR assay. Amplified TCR beta libraries were sequenced as 87-base-pair reads on the Illumina HiSeq System. In the original analysis: A later analysis tallied 75 million to 85 million unique TCR beta chains across the 666 repertoires, and approximately 9.9 million of those chains were shared by two or more donors. A nearest-neighbor algorithm error-corrected the raw reads and collapsed the reads into unique sequences, merging closely related sequences to remove PCR and sequencing errors. CDR3 sequences were aligned to IMGT reference sequences to assign V, D and J gene segments. For a sequence to be retained, at least a six-nucleotide match to both a V gene segment and a J gene segment was required. Rearrangements were classified as productive when the CDR3 lacked stop codons and remained in frame with V and J, and all other rearrangements were classified as non-productive. Following IMGT convention, CDR3 was defined as the stretch from the second conserved V-encoded cysteine up to the conserved J-encoded phenylalanine. Sequences without an unambiguous match to a single V gene segment were excluded from the earlier analysis of 587 of the donors. In an earlier analysis of several hundred of the donors, V segments were called functional above 56.7% productive rearrangements and were called segregating when the between-donor standard deviation exceeded 5%. A statistical classification framework was built for diagnosing cytomegalovirus status from the catalog of TCR beta chain sequences. In a later analysis, V and J genes were assigned by comparing TCR nucleotide sequences against IMGT/GENE-DB human TR gene sequences. The TCRdist pipeline was used in a later analysis to assign CDR3 sequences and most-parsimonious VDJ recombination scenarios. In a later analysis, every TCR beta chain was defined by the combination of its CDR3 amino acid sequence and its V-gene family, and reads without a unique V-gene family were dropped. As a way to deal with suspected cross-contamination and a sequencing artifact, a later analysis dropped 640 or so nucleotide sequences that were highly shared and had low generation probability. For each public chain, a later analysis derived a clonal expansion index from normalized ranks of inferred template counts within each repertoire. A later analysis computed generation probabilities with a VDJ recombination model fitted to out-of-frame rearrangements, and checked the results against IGoR. Hypergeometric tests were used in a later analysis to score TCR-TCR, TCR-HLA and TCR-CMV co-occurrence, with a repertoire-size bias correction applied to the TCR pairs. To estimate false discovery rates, a later analysis permuted the HLA or CMV assignments 20 times. In a later analysis, co-occurring TCRs were grouped using DBSCAN, with TCRdist sequence similarity added in when clustering inside HLA-allele-positive subsets. Repertoires with fewer than 30,000 or more than 120,000 public chains, plus five repertoires with anomalous nucleotide sharing, were excluded from co-occurrence clustering. TCRdb's version of the immuneACCESS table is confined to in-frame rearrangements and falls short of the full clone set. An unresolved V gene accounts for under half of the shortfall where checked; the remainder is of unknown origin. D and trimming come from the DNA, and the V and J calls and clone size come from that table. The sample data list 75,000 to 100,000 clones, and around 8% of these were observed just once. The ten largest clones add up to about 2.3% of the sample.

The record originates from a study of cytomegalovirus exposure and HLA in healthy donors (dated by TCRdb to between 2016 and 2019). Regarding the complete study: An earlier analysis of some 600 of the donors reported about 300 Gb of sequence data and 117 million unique TCR beta sequences obtained from about 180 million T cells. Roughly 300 gigabases of sequencing data and 75 million to 85 million unique TCR sequences made up an early release that covered nearly 650 HLA-typed donors. Of the 300 to 400 genotyped donors, 65% to 90% fell in the genetic ancestry cluster associated with self-reported Caucasian donors. The study aimed to test whether signatures of past pathogen exposure could be identified by cataloging public T cell receptors. The T cell repertoires of 666 subjects were profiled by immunosequencing and related to cytomegalovirus serostatus. Besides the first cohort of 666 subjects, a separate validation cohort made up of 120 different subjects was used. To predict cytomegalovirus infection status, the study brought together high-throughput TCR immunosequencing, statistical association of individual TCRs with disease status, and machine learning. In a later analysis, previously published TCR beta repertoires from 666 donors were re-analyzed and high-resolution HLA genotyping was added so that TCR occurrence patterns could be studied. Rather than using new phenotypic data, the later analysis identified candidate immune exposures from TCR beta sequences and from how often those sequences occurred across donors. An earlier analysis of fewer than 750 of the donors used high-throughput TCR beta sequencing to judge whether each TCR beta V gene segment behaved as functional or pseudogenic. Donor age, sex, ethnicity and CMV serostatus were collected together with the repertoire data. In a later genetic analysis, genome-wide SNP genotypes for about 55% of the 666 donors were used, and that subset was treated as a discovery cohort. All discovery cohort repertoires had been generated using a single sequencing platform. Class I and class II HLA loci were covered by the typing at four-digit resolution. The number of typed donors differed by locus: about 629-630 for A, B, C, DRB1 and DQB1; approximately 530 for DQA1; 606 for DPA1; and roughly 470 for DPB1. A few DR-DQ haplotypes were treated as single units for association and clustering because of strong linkage in the cohort. Across 300 to 500 genotyped donors of the cohort, an average of about 250,000 unique TCR beta nucleotide sequences per donor were sequenced, and 15% to 20% of those sequences were non-productive. What the work shows at the level of the full study, not this receptor alone: Most TCR sequences were observed very rarely across donors, whereas some public TCRs were present in many individuals. Sequencing depth was assumed to be roughly uniform across donors in the presence/absence analyses, though that assumption may not hold. A cluster of highly shared sequence variants was judged likely to represent a technical artifact of the sequencing pipeline. A later genetic analysis reported fewer N-insertions in productive TCRs among donors in an Asian-associated ancestry cluster than the roughly 700-donor mean. A further reported finding was that TCR beta sequences accurately predicted the HLA-A and HLA-B alleles for most subjects in the first cohort. Because HLA typing was missing for some donors at each locus, association tests included only the typed subset. According to a later analysis, most CMV-associated TCR beta chains appeared to be HLA-restricted, and the HLA associations seemed to be driven largely by CMV exposure. The only immune exposure information available for the cohort was CMV serostatus. Several of the top co-occurrence clusters appeared to be linked to parvovirus B19, influenza, CMV and Epstein-Barr virus, according to a later analysis. Because counts were too low, seventeen rarely observed V segments, including chromosome 9 orphons, were left out of the earlier analysis of several hundred of the donors. The authors suggested that the approach could potentially be generalized to other disease states and immunological phenotypes. Assigning TCR associations to individual alleles was difficult when HLA alleles, especially DR and DQ, strongly co-occurred. Only TCR beta chains were sequenced in this cohort, and the absence of alpha or paired-chain data limited detectable features. Specific HLA alleles were associated with about 17,000 TCR beta sequences at a false discovery rate of 0.05 in a later analysis. Linkage disequilibrium might explain the correlated functional status among segregating V segments, but an unknown experimental factor could not be ruled out. In the study, approximately 150 TCR beta chains were listed as associated with cytomegalovirus. In both the original and validation cohorts, the classifier was reported to diagnose cytomegalovirus status with high specificity and sensitivity. Because the 87-base-pair reads could not distinguish some IMGT-functional V segments, including TRBV6-2 and TRBV6-3, those segments were excluded. In a later analysis, the rate of TCR association differed among HLA loci, with DRB1 alleles having the most associated TCRs and HLA-C alleles having the fewest. V-gene and J-gene trimming of TCR beta chains was associated with a missense DCLRE1C variant in a later genetic analysis, and the association was replicated in an independent cohort. In vitro tests confirmed that three of the cytomegalovirus-associated TCR beta chains recognize cytomegalovirus antigens. In an earlier analysis of some 500 of the donors, most TCR beta V segments appeared in productive rearrangements about 90% or about 30% of the time, broadly matching IMGT annotations. A later analysis found that HLA-associated TCR beta chains were more clonally expanded and had lower generation probabilities than equally common non-associated chains.

The cohort was made up of 666 healthy bone marrow donors. Cohort members were all nominally healthy when sampled, although unrecorded immune exposures were likely present. The donor tested CMV seronegative, placing the donor among the 300 to 450 seronegative members of the cohort. A peripheral blood sample was provided by each donor, and peripheral blood mononuclear cells were used for TCR beta sequencing. The Qiagen DNeasy Blood Extraction Kit was used to extract genomic DNA from the blood cell samples. The chain couples TRBV27 to TRBJ2-1, and 8 junction bases match TRBD2. The TCR was taken from a man aged 50-59 years in good health and CMV-seronegative. The sequencing sample was made of PBMCs. The CDR3 sequence is CASSFRGGDNEQFF. The DNA sequence is TGTGCCAGCAGTTTCCGGGGGGGGGACAATGAGCAGTTCTTC.